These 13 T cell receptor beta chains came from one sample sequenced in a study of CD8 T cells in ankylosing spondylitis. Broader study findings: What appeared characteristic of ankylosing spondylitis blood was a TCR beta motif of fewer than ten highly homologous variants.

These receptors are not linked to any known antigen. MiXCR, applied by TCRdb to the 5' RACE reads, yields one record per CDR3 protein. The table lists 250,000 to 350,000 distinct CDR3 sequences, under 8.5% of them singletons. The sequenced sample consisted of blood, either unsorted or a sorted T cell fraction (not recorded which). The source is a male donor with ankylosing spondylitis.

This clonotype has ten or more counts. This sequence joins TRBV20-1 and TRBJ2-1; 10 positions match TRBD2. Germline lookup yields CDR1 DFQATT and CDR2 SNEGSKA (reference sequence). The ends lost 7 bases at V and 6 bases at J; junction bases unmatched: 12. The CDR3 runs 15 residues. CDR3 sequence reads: CSVPPPSGSRNEQFF. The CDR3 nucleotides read TGCAGTGTTCCTCCCCCTAGCGGGAGTCGCAATGAGCAGTTCTTC.

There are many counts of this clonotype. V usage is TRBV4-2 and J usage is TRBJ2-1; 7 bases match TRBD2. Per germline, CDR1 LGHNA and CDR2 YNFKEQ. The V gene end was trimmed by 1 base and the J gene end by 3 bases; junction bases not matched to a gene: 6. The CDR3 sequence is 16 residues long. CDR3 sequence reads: CASSQGTSAYYNEQFF. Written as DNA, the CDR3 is TGTGCCAGCAGCCAAGGAACTAGCGCATACTACAATGAGCAGTTCTTC.

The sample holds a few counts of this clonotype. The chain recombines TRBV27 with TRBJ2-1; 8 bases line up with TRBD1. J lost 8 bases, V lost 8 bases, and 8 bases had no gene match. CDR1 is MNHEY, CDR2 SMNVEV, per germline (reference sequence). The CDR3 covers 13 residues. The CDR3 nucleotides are TGTGCCAGCGCAGGGGGCTGGGCGGATGAGCAGTTCTTC. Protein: CASAGGWADEQFF.

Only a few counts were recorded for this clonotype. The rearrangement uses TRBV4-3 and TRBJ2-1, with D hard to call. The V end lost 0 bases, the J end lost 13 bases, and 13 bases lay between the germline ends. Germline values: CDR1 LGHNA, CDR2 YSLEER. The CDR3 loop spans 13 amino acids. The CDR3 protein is CASSQDLPVRQFF. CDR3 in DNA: TGCGCCAGCAGCCAAGACCTCCCGGTAAGACAGTTCTTC.

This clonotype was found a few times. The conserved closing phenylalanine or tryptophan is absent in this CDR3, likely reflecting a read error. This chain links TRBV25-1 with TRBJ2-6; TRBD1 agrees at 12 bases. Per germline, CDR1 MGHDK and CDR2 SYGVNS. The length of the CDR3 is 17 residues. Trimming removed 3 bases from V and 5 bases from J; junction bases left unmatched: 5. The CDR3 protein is CASSEGQGAPWANVLTC. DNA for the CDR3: TGTGCCAGCAGTGAGGGACAGGGGGCGCCTTGGGCCAACGTCCTGACTTGC.

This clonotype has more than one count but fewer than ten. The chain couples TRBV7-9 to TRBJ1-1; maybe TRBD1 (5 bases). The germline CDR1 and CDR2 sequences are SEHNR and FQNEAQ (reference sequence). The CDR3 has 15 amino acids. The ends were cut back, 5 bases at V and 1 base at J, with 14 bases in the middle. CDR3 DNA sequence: TGTGCCAGCAGCAACCGCGGGACCGCGAACACTGAAGCTTTCTTT. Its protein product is CASSNRGTANTEAFF.

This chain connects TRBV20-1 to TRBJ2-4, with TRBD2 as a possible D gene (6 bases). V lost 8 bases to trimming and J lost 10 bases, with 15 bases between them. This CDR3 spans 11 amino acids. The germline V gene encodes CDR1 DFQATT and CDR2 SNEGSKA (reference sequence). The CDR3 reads CSNLEGQIQYF. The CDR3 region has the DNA TGCAGTAATTTGGAGGGCCAAATTCAGTACTTC.

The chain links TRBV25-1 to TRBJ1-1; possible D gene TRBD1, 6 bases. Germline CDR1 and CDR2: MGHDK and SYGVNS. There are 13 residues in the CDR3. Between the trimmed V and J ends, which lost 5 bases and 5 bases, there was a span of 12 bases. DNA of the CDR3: TGTGCCAGCAGTCCACAGGGTTTAACTGAAGCTTTCTTT. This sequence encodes CASSPQGLTEAFF.

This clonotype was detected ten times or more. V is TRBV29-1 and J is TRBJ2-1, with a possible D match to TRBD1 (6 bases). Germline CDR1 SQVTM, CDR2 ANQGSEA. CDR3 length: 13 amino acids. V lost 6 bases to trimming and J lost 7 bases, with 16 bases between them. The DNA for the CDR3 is TGCAGCGTCGCGCCACAGGGATCTAATGAGCAGTTCTTC. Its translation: CSVAPQGSNEQFF.

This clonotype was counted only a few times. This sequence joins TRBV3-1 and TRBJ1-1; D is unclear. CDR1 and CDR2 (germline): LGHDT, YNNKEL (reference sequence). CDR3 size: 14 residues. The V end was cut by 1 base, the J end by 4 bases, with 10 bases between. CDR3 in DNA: TGTGCCAGCAGCCAAGGGGGTCGGGGCACTGAAGCTTTCTTT. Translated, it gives CASSQGGRGTEAFF.

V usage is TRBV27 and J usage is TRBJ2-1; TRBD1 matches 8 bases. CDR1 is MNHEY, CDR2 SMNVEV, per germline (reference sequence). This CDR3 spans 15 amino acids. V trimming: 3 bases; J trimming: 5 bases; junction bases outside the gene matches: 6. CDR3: CASSLRRGRDNEQFF. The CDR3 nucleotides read TGTGCCAGCAGTTTGCGCAGGGGGCGCGACAATGAGCAGTTCTTC.

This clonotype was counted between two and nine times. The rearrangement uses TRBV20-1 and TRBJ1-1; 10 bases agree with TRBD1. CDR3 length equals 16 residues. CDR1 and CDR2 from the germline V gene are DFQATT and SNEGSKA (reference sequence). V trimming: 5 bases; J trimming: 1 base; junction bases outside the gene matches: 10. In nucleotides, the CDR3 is TGCAGTGCTCCCGGGACAGGGGCATACTCGAACACTGAAGCTTTCTTT. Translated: CSAPGTGAYSNTEAFF.

DNA of the CDR3: TGTGCCAGCAGCGTAGTCGGGGGGCGATTAGCTGGGGCCAACGTCCTGACTTTC. This sequence encodes CASSVVGGRLAGANVLTF. The chain links TRBV9 to TRBJ2-6, with D maybe TRBD2 (7 bases). Trimming pared 0 bases from V and 2 bases from J, leaving 15 bases between. Germline lookup yields CDR1 SGDLS and CDR2 YYNGEE. The CDR3 runs to 18 residues.